A single TCR beta chain is shown here with its context. Then a second PCR, running roughly 7 to 11 cycles, was carried out with a sample-barcoded 5' primer and a J-beta primer mix. In TCRdb, the 5' RACE reads were re-called with MiXCR into one record per CDR3 protein. The sample carries about 1.4 million distinct CDR3 sequences, roughly 60% recorded once. This specimen comes from a study of blood T cells in healthy people across ages. CDR1 and CDR2 from the germline V gene are LGHDT and YNNKEL (reference sequence). This CDR3 contains 17 residues. Trimming left V 0 bases short and J 5 bases short, with 16 bases between.

The clonotype comes from a man younger than 30 in good health. The chain carries TRBV3-1 and TRBJ2-2, with D uncertain. Sequencing input: blood. This CDR3 reads CASSQDRGGMGTGELFF. CDR3 coding DNA: TGTGCCAGCAGCCAAGATCGCGGCGGTATGGGAACCGGGGAGCTGTTTTTT.